One and the same sample provided the 3 T cell receptor beta chains below, sequenced in a study of shared clonotypes between healthy human individuals. Profiling relied on immunoSEQ multiplex PCR, and the TCRdb table lists in-frame clones only, not all of them. The data hold 650,000 to 800,000 clones, with just over 90% observed a single time. Only CD45RO-negative cells positively selected for CCR7 counted as naive CD8 cells, so terminally differentiated effector memory CD45RA+ cells were excluded. The sample consisted of naive CD8+ T cells sorted from blood. Every receptor here comes from a man aged 25 to 40 in good health.

This chain uses TRBV28 with TRBJ2-2, with D uncertain. This CDR3 contains 12 residues. Germline CDR1 and CDR2: MDHEN and SYDVKM. V was pared by 4 bases and J by 6 bases, with 6 bases between. The CDR3: CASSSDPGELFF. CDR3 coding DNA: TGTGCCAGCAGTTCGGACCCCGGGGAGCTGTTTTTT.

This chain uses TRBV10-3 with TRBJ1-4; a weak D match, TRBD1 (6 bases). This CDR3 is built from 13 residues. The germline V and J ends were trimmed by 6 bases and 3 bases, with 8 bases remaining between them. Per germline, CDR1 ENHRY and CDR2 SYGVKD. In nucleotides, the CDR3 is TGTGCCATCAGGGAGGGGGCTAATGAAAAACTGTTTTTT. Protein: CAIREGANEKLFF.

This chain uses TRBV25-1 with TRBJ1-1; the D is unclear. In germline, CDR1 is MGHDK, CDR2 SYGVNS. The CDR3 is made up of 11 amino acids. V was pared by 0 bases and J by 12 bases, with 8 bases between. The CDR3 loop reads CASSEYAGTFF. The CDR3 DNA reads TGTGCCAGCAGTGAATACGCGGGAACTTTCTTT.